Listed here is a single T cell receptor (beta chain). The sample comes from a study of blood T cell repertoires in COVID-19. The overall study: Acute and convalescent COVID-19 specimens originated in the United States, Italy and Spain. T cells, B-cell-depleted T cells, or PBMCs provided the cDNA or gDNA that served as material.

There are 15 residues in the CDR3. V was pared by 4 bases and J by 1 base, with 8 bases between. Looked up from germline, CDR1 is SGHTA and CDR2 is FQGNSA. Clones were read by immunoSEQ multiplex PCR, and TCRdb kept only the in-frame ones, dropping some. The sample lists about 150,000 clones; 90% were seen once. This chain joins TRBV7-2 and TRBJ2-6, with D tentatively TRBD1 (5 bases). Sequencing was performed on peripheral blood. The TCR originated in a middle-aged man with acute or convalescent COVID-19. The CDR3 DNA sequence: TGTGCCAGCAGCTGGGGCCTATCTGGGGCCAACGTCCTGACTTTC. It codes for CASSWGLSGANVLTF.